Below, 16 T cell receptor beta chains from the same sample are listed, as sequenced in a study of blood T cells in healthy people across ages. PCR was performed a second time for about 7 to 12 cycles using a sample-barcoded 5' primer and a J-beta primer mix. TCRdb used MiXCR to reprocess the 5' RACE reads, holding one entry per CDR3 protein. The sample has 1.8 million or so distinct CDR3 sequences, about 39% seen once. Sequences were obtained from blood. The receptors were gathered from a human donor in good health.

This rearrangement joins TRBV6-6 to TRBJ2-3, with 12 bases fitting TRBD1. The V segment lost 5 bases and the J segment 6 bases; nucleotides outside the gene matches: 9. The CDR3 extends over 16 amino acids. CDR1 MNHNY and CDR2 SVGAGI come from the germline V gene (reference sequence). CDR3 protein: CASSKTGTGGRDTQYF. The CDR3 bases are TGTGCCAGCAGTAAAACCGGGACAGGGGGCAGGGATACGCAGTATTTT.

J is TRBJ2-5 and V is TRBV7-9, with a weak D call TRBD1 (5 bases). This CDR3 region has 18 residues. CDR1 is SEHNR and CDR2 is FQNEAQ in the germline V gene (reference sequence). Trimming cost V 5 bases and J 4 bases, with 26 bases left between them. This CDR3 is CASSVGTLTEMGTETQYF. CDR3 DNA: TGTGCCAGCAGCGTCGGAACCCTGACAGAAATGGGCACAGAGACCCAGTACTTC. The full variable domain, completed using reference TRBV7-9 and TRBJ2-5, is DTGVSQNPRHKITKRGQNVTFRCDPISEHNRLYWYRQTLGQGPEFLTYFQNEAQLEKSRLLSDRFSAERPKGSFSTLEIQRTEQGDSAMYLCASSVGTLTEMGTETQYFGPGTRLLVL.

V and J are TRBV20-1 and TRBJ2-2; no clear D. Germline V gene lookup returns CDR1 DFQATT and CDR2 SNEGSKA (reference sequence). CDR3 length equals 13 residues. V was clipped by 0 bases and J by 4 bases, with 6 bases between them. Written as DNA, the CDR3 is TGCAGTGCTAGAGATGAGGCCACCGGGGAGCTGTTTTTT. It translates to CSARDEATGELFF.

The CDR3 DNA is TGCAGTGCACCATCGGGGTTTTACGGAAACACCATATATTTT. It yields the protein CSAPSGFYGNTIYF. V usage is TRBV20-1 and J usage is TRBJ1-3, with D unresolved. The CDR3 length is 14 residues. Germline-derived CDR1 and CDR2 are DFQATT and SNEGSKA (reference sequence). The V and J ends lost 6 bases and 4 bases respectively, with 16 bases between them.

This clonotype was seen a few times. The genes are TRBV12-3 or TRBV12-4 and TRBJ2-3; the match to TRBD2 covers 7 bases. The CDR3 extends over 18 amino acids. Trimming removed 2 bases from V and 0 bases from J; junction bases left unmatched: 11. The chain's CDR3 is CASSLRASGFSSTDTQYF. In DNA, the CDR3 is TGTGCCAGCAGTTTAAGGGCTAGCGGCTTTTCTAGCACAGATACGCAGTATTTT.

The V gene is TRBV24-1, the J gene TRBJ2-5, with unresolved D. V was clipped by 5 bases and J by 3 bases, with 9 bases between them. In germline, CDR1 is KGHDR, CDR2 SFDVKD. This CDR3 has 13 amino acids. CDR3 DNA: TGTGCCACCAGTGCGTTCGGAAAAGAGACCCAGTACTTC. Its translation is CATSAFGKETQYF.

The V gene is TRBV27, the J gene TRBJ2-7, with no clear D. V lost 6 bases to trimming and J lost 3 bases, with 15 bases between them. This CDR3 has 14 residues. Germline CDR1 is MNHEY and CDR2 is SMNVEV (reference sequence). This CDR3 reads CASRHGLRGYEQYF. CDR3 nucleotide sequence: TGTGCCAGCAGGCATGGCTTGCGTGGCTACGAGCAGTACTTC.

CDR3 in amino acids: CASSLMGPAGGMNTEAFF. CDR3 coding DNA: TGTGCCAGCAGCTTAATGGGGCCGGCAGGGGGTATGAACACTGAAGCTTTCTTT. The rearrangement joins TRBV7-8 to TRBJ1-1, with 7 bases lining up with TRBD1. Germline assignment: CDR1 SGHVS and CDR2 FQNEAQ. Trimming at V came to 2 bases and at J to 0 bases, leaving 12 bases not matched to a gene. CDR3 size: 18 residues.

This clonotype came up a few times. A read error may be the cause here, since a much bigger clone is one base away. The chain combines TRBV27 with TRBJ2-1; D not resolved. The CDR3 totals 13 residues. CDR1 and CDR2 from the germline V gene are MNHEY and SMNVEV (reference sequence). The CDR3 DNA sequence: TGTGCCAGCGGTTTTAGCTCCTACAATGAGCAGTTCTTC. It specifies CASGFSSYNEQFF.

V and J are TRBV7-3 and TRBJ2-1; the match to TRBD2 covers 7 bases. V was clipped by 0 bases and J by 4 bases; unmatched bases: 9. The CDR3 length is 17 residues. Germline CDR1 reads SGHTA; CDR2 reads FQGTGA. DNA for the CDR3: TGTGCCAGCAGCTTAACCAGGGCGGCGGGGGTATACAATGAGCAGTTCTTC. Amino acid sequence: CASSLTRAAGVYNEQFF.

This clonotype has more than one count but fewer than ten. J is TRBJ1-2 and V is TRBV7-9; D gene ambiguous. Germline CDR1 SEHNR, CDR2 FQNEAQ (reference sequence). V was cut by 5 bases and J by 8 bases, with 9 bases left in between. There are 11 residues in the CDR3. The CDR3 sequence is CASSRDWGYTF. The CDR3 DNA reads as TGTGCCAGCAGCCGAGATTGGGGCTACACCTTC.

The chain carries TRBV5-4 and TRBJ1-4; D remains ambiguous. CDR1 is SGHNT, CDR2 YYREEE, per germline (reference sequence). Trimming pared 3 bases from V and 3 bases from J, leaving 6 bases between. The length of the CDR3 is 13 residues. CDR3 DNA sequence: TGTGCCAGCAGCTCAACTTCTAATGAAAAACTGTTTTTT. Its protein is CASSSTSNEKLFF.

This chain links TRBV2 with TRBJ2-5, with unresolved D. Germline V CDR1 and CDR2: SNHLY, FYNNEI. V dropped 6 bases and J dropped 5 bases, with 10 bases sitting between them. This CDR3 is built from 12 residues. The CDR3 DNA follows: TGTGCCAGCAGGAGGTCAGATGAGACCCAGTACTTC. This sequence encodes CASRRSDETQYF.

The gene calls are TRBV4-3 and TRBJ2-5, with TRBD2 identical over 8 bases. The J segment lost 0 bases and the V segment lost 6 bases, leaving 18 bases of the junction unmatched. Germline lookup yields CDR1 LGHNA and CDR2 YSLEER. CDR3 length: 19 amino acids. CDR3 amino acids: CASRREYGGASMNQETQYF. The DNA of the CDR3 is TGCGCCAGCAGGAGAGAATACGGGGGGGCCTCCATGAACCAAGAGACCCAGTACTTC.

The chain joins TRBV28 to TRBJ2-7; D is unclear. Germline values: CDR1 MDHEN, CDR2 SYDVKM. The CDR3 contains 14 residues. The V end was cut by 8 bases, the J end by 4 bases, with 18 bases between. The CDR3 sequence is CASLSLGSGYEQYF. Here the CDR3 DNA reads TGTGCCAGCCTCTCATTGGGTTCGGGTTACGAGCAGTACTTC.

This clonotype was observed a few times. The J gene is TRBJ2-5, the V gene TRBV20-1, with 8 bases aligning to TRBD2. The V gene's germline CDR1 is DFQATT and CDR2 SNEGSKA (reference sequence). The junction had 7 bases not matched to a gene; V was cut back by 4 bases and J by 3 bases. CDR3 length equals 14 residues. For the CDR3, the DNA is TGCAGTGCTATTAGTCCGCGGGGGGAAGAGACCCAGTACTTC. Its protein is CSAISPRGEETQYF.